The 15 T cell receptor beta chains below all came from one sample that was sequenced in a study of blood T cell repertoires in COVID-19 (dated by TCRdb to about 2020). Library method: the immunoSEQ multiplex PCR assay. TCRdb limited this immuneACCESS table to in-frame rearrangements with V and J called. A share of clones is missing; checked studies link under half to unresolved V genes, and the rest is unexplained. The sample records some 45,000 clones, 85% to 95% of which are singletons. The top ten clones comprise 0.9% to 1.1% of the sample. The source material was peripheral blood. All receptors derive from a man in his sixties with COVID-19, enrolled during active disease.

This chain links TRBV18 with TRBJ1-5; TRBD1 agrees at 8 bases. The germline V gene encodes CDR1 KGHSH and CDR2 LQKENI. With V trimmed by 3 bases and J by 8 bases, 3 bases remained unmatched. CDR3 size: 13 residues. CDR3 protein: CASSPDRGEPQHF. The CDR3 nucleotides are TGTGCCAGCTCACCCGACAGGGGTGAGCCCCAGCATTTT.

This sequence joins TRBV24-1 and TRBJ1-1; 10 nucleotides match TRBD1. This CDR3 comprises 14 residues. Per germline, CDR1 KGHDR and CDR2 SFDVKD. Losses at the gene ends were 5 bases for V and 5 bases for J; bases not matched to a gene: 4. CDR3 sequence (DNA): TGTGCCACCAGTGTTGGGGACAGGGGAACTGAAGCTTTCTTT. Encoded protein: CATSVGDRGTEAFF.

The J gene is TRBJ1-5, the V gene TRBV5-5; D call uncertain. This CDR3 contains 14 residues. CDR1 and CDR2 (germline): SGHKS, YYEKEE (reference sequence). Trimming stripped 1 base from V and 6 bases from J, with 11 bases between. The CDR3 here is CASSLFQDRQPQHF. CDR3 coding DNA: TGTGCCAGCAGCTTGTTCCAGGATCGTCAGCCCCAGCATTTT.

As DNA, the CDR3 is TGTGCCAGCTCACCACGGGGACAGGGTCGCATGAACACTGAAGCTTTCTTT. Translating gives CASSPRGQGRMNTEAFF. This chain links TRBV18 with TRBJ1-1; 9 bases line up with TRBD1. This CDR3 has 17 amino acids. The ends lost 1 base at V and 0 bases at J; junction bases unmatched: 6. Looked up from germline, CDR1 is KGHSH and CDR2 is LQKENI.

This rearrangement joins TRBV18 to TRBJ1-6, with D hard to call. The CDR3 is made up of 15 amino acids. Germline V gene data show CDR1 as KGHSH and CDR2 as LQKENI. Trimming left V 6 bases short and J 3 bases short, with 12 bases between. The DNA for the CDR3 is TGTGCCAGCTCCCCGGCAGGCGACTATAATTCACCCCTCCACTTT. Protein sequence: CASSPAGDYNSPLHF.

The chain links TRBV6-5 to TRBJ1-2; 11 bases fit TRBD1. The CDR3 is 14 residues long. CDR1 MNHEY and CDR2 SVGAGI come from the germline V gene. Unmatched junction bases numbered 6, after V lost 8 bases and J lost 4 bases. CDR3 region: CASLDRGRSYGYTF. The CDR3 bases are TGTGCCAGCTTGGACAGGGGGCGTAGCTATGGCTACACCTTC.

This clone was observed once. This chain uses TRBV5-6 with TRBJ1-1, with 8 positions matching TRBD1. Germline loops: CDR1 SGHDT, CDR2 YYEEEE. The CDR3 extends over 16 amino acids. After removal of 0 bases from V and 2 bases from J, the junction contained 6 bases not matched to a gene. The CDR3 coding sequence is TGTGCCAGCAGCTTGGCGGGGCAGGGGGCAAACACTGAAGCTTTCTTT. This gives the protein CASSLAGQGANTEAFF.

DNA for the CDR3: TGTGCCAGCAGCCAAGAGGCCAGGGGCACTGAAGCTTTCTTT. Its protein product is CASSQEARGTEAFF. This sequence joins TRBV3-1 (or the pseudogene TRBV3-2) and TRBJ1-1; the D gene is possibly TRBD1 (6 bases). From germline, CDR1 is LGHDT and CDR2 YNNKEL (reference sequence). V lost 0 bases and J 4 bases, leaving 9 bases between the germline ends. The CDR3 is 14 amino acids.

In its sample, this clone was seen once. The rearrangement links TRBV19 to TRBJ1-1, with D possibly matching TRBD1 (5 bases). V was cut by 3 bases and J by 9 bases, with 20 bases left in between. Germline CDR1 is LNHDA and CDR2 is SQIVND (reference sequence). This CDR3 spans 15 amino acids. CDR3 nucleotide sequence: TGTGCCAGTAGTATCATCGGGGGACCTCAAGGAAAAGCTTTCTTT. Translating gives CASSIIGGPQGKAFF.

This sequence joins TRBV7-2 and TRBJ1-2; TRBD1 is a possible D gene (6 bases). The CDR3 runs to 15 residues. The germline V and J ends were trimmed by 1 base and 4 bases, with 13 bases remaining between them. From germline, CDR1 is SGHTA and CDR2 FQGNSA. CDR3 loop: CASSLVSGGGYGYTF. The CDR3 DNA sequence: TGTGCCAGCAGCTTAGTTTCGGGGGGCGGCTATGGCTACACCTTC.

The V gene is TRBV4-1, the J gene TRBJ2-3, with 15 bases matching TRBD2. J gave up 3 bases and V 1 base, and 5 bases lay outside the gene matches. CDR1 is MGHRA and CDR2 is YSYEKL in the germline V gene. This CDR3 comprises 18 residues. The CDR3 region is CASSQGTSGGAGTDTQYF. The DNA for the CDR3 is TGCGCCAGCAGCCAAGGGACTAGCGGGGGGGCCGGTACAGATACGCAGTATTTT.

The genes are TRBV7-8 and TRBJ1-5, with 9 bases that match TRBD1. CDR1 is SGHVS and CDR2 is FQNEAQ in the germline V gene. CDR3 length: 15 amino acids. The trim removed 5 bases at V and 5 bases at J, leaving 7 bases unmatched. The CDR3 coding sequence is TGTGCCAGCAGCCGAGGGGGGACAGGGCATCAGCCCCAGCATTTT. It encodes CASSRGGTGHQPQHF.

The J gene is TRBJ2-3, the V gene TRBV12-5, with 13 bases fitting TRBD2. Trimming removed 5 bases from V and 2 bases from J; junction bases left unmatched: 10. Germline CDR1 LGHNT, CDR2 FRNRAP. The CDR3 is 18 residues long. The CDR3 nucleotides are TGTGCTAGTGGTCAACGGACTAGCGGGAGACCGATCACAGATACGCAGTATTTT. Translated: CASGQRTSGRPITDTQYF.

This chain links TRBV4-2 with TRBJ1-5, with a possible D match to TRBD1 (6 bases). V dropped 4 bases and J dropped 2 bases, with 12 bases sitting between them. The CDR3 sequence is 15 residues long. Germline lookup yields CDR1 LGHNA and CDR2 YNFKEQ. The CDR3 DNA follows: TGTGCCAGCAGCCGAACAGGGTTCGGCAATCAGCCCCAGCATTTT. Translating it yields CASSRTGFGNQPQHF.

The chain is built from TRBV11-2 and TRBJ2-1; 12 bases align to TRBD2. V was clipped by 2 bases and J by 11 bases; unmatched bases: 10. The length of the CDR3 is 16 residues. Per germline, CDR1 SGHAT and CDR2 FQNNGV. CDR3 loop: CASSLNLRLAGEQQFF. CDR3 nucleotides: TGTGCCAGCAGCTTAAATCTAAGACTAGCGGGGGAACAGCAGTTCTTC.